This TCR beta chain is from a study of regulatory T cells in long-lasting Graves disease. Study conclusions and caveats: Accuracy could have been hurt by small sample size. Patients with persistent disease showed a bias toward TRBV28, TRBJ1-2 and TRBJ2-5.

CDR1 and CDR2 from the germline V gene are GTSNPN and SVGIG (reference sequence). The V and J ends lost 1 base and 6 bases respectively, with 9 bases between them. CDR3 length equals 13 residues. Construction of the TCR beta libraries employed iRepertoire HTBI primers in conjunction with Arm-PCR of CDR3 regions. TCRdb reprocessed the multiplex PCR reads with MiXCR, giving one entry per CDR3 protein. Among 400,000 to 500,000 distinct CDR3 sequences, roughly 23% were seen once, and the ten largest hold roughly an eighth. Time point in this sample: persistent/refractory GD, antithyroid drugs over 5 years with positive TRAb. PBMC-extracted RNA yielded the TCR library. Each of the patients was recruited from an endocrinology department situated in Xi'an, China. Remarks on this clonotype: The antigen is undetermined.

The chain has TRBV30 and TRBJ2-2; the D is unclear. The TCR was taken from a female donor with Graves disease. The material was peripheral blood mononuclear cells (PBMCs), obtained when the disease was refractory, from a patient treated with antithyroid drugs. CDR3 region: CAWSEAGSGELFF. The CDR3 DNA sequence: TGTGCCTGGAGTGAGGCTGGGTCCGGGGAGCTGTTTTTT.